These 28 T cell receptor beta chains came from one sample sequenced in a study of breast tumors, draining lymph nodes, adjacent tissues. The lymph nodes were axillary draining lymph nodes from breast cancer patients. MiXCR, applied by TCRdb to the multiplex PCR reads, yields one record per CDR3 protein. The sample includes fewer than 90,000 distinct CDR3 sequences, over 25% of them seen just once. Sequencing used axillary lymph node tissue. The receptors were sampled from a female donor with breast cancer. Some clones in this sample may be carry-over from other donors' samples.

There are many counts of this clonotype. The chain links TRBV5-5 to TRBJ2-7; 10 bases map to TRBD2. Germline CDR1 reads SGHKS; CDR2 reads YYEKEE (reference sequence). The J segment lost 1 base and the V segment lost 4 bases, leaving 5 bases of the junction unmatched. CDR3 length: 15 amino acids. The CDR3 region is CASSTRTSGSYEQYF. CDR3 coding DNA: TGTGCCAGCAGCACCAGGACTAGCGGATCCTACGAGCAGTACTTC.

This clonotype has at least ten counts. This chain joins TRBV6-5 and TRBJ2-7; tentatively, D is TRBD1 or TRBD2 (5 bases each). V shed 6 bases and J shed 4 bases, with 16 bases lying between them. The CDR3 extends over 14 amino acids. CDR1 is MNHEY and CDR2 is SVGAGI in the germline V gene. The CDR3 loop reads CASSPGAGVYEQYF. The CDR3 nucleotides read TGTGCCAGCAGCCCCGGGGCGGGTGTATACGAGCAGTACTTC.

In regard to this clonotype: Since the CDR3 does not end with the conserved phenylalanine or tryptophan, this likely comes from a read error. It is unclear where the CDR3 begins or ends on the DNA, so no DNA is shown, and the CDR3 is as TCRdb lists it. CDR3 region: CASSLWTGV. This rearrangement joins TRBV12-3 or TRBV12-4 to TRBJ1-4; the table names TRBD1, a call not compared with the DNA. The CDR3 length equals 9 residues, ends included.

This clonotype was counted at least ten times. This rearrangement joins TRBV19 to TRBJ1-5; TRBD1 might be the D (6 bases). Per germline, CDR1 LNHDA and CDR2 SQIVND (reference sequence). The V and J ends lost 9 bases and 4 bases respectively, with 13 bases between them. The CDR3 is 13 residues long. The CDR3 reads CASRGSFNQPQHF. In nucleotides, the CDR3 is TGTGCCAGCAGGGGCAGTTTTAATCAGCCCCAGCATTTT. Full variable domain (remainder filled in from reference TRBV19 and TRBJ1-5): DGGITQSPKYLFRKEGQNVTLSCEQNLNHDAMYWYRQDPGQGLRLIYYSQIVNDFQKGDIAEGYSVSREKKESFPLTVTSAQKNPTAFYLCASRGSFNQPQHFGDGTRLSIL.

The chain is built from TRBV12-3 or TRBV12-4 and TRBJ1-2; TRBD1 is a possible D gene (5 bases). The CDR3 is 12 amino acids. V was pared by 8 bases and J by 4 bases, with 11 bases between. The CDR3 DNA reads as TGTGCCAGCGGCCGCGACAGCTATGGCTACACCTTC. Encoded protein: CASGRDSYGYTF.

This clonotype was seen many times. The chain links TRBV6-5 to TRBJ2-7; TRBD2 aligns across 7 bases. The CDR3 is 14 amino acids. Germline V CDR1 and CDR2: MNHEY, SVGAGI. Trimming at V came to 7 bases and at J to 7 bases, leaving 13 bases not matched to a gene. The CDR3 DNA follows: TGTGCCAGCACGAGCGGGGAGTCTCATTCGGAGCAGTACTTC. Translation: CASTSGESHSEQYF.

The table lists this clonotype with a few counts. DNA for the CDR3: TGCGCCAGCAGCCATGTTGTGGGACTAGCCAAAAACATTCAGTACTTC. Protein: CASSHVVGLAKNIQYF. The chain combines TRBV4-1 with TRBJ2-4, with a possible D match to TRBD2 (6 bases). The V end lost 3 bases, the J end lost 0 bases, and 12 bases lay between the germline ends. In germline, CDR1 is MGHRA, CDR2 YSYEKL. The CDR3 runs to 16 residues.

V gene TRBV5-5 combines with J gene TRBJ2-2, with a weak D call TRBD1 (6 bases). This CDR3 spans 14 amino acids. Germline V CDR1 and CDR2: SGHKS, YYEKEE (reference sequence). Between the trimmed V and J ends, which lost 4 bases and 6 bases, there was a span of 13 bases. The CDR3 protein is CASSTSGVAGELFF. For the CDR3, the DNA is TGTGCCAGCAGCACATCAGGGGTCGCCGGGGAGCTGTTTTTT.

This clonotype was observed at least ten times. This chain uses TRBV29-1 with TRBJ1-1; maybe TRBD1 (5 bases). The V end was cut by 4 bases, the J end by 7 bases, with 19 bases between. The CDR3 is 14 residues long. In germline, CDR1 is SQVTM, CDR2 ANQGSEA. CDR3 in amino acids: CSVGEGLVGGEAFF. Here the CDR3 DNA reads TGCAGCGTTGGAGAGGGGTTGGTCGGGGGTGAAGCTTTCTTT.

For this clonotype: This may be a read error, as it is one base from a much larger clone. Without the conserved terminal phenylalanine or tryptophan, this CDR3 likely stems from a read error. The DNA for the CDR3 is TGTGCCAGCAGCCCGAGGGTTGTGACAGGGTCTGGAAACCCCATATATTCT. Translated, it gives CASSPRVVTGSGNPIYS. This chain connects TRBV7-2 to TRBJ1-3, with TRBD1 matching over 7 bases. Germline CDR1 is SGHTA and CDR2 is FQGNSA. The CDR3 is made up of 17 amino acids.

A word on this clonotype: Because it lacks the conserved phenylalanine or tryptophan at the end, this CDR3 is likely a read error. It is unclear where the CDR3 begins or ends on the DNA, so no DNA is shown, and the CDR3 is as TCRdb lists it. The J gene is TRBJ2-5, the V gene TRBV2; the D call of TRBD1 is as the table states it, not checked on the DNA. The CDR3 comprises 16 residues, both ends counted. Germline V lookup: CDR1 SNHLY, CDR2 FYNNEI. The CDR3 sequence is CASSLTGGPSGYTFGS.

This clonotype has at least ten counts. The rearrangement uses TRBV29-1 and TRBJ2-7; D call uncertain. Trimming took off 5 bases at V and 0 bases at J, with 8 bases between the two ends. Germline loops: CDR1 SQVTM, CDR2 ANQGSEA. CDR3 length: 12 amino acids. CDR3 nucleotide sequence: TGCAGCGTTTCAGACAACTCCTACGAGCAGTACTTC. Encoded protein: CSVSDNSYEQYF.

A few counts support this clonotype. This sequence joins TRBV5-4 and TRBJ2-2; D is possibly TRBD1 (6 bases). The CDR3 length is 14 residues. The V end was cut by 0 bases, the J end by 8 bases, with 11 bases between. The V gene's germline CDR1 is SGHNT and CDR2 YYREEE (reference sequence). The CDR3 loop is CASSLAGALGELFF. The CDR3, as DNA: TGTGCCAGCAGCTTGGCAGGGGCACTGGGGGAGCTGTTTTTT.

This clonotype was seen ten or more times. Here the CDR3 DNA reads TGTGCCAGCAGCTTAGATCGACAGGGTGACCGTGGGTACTTC. Translated: CASSLDRQGDRGYF. The chain joins TRBV11-2 to TRBJ2-7, with TRBD1 matching over 7 bases. V dropped 0 bases and J dropped 12; count of bases not matched to a gene: 11. From germline, CDR1 is SGHAT and CDR2 FQNNGV. This CDR3 contains 14 residues. The whole variable domain, remainder taken from reference TRBV11-2 and TRBJ2-7, is EAGVAQSPRYKIIEKRQSVAFWCNPISGHATLYWYQQILGQGPKLLIQFQNNGVVDDSQLPKDRFSAERLKGVDSTLKIQPAKLEDSAVYLCASSLDRQGDRGYFGPGTRLTVT.

This clonotype was observed at least ten times. The genes are TRBV19 and TRBJ2-4, with D possibly matching TRBD1 (5 bases). V was cut by 4 bases and J by 3 bases, with 13 bases left in between. The CDR3 is made up of 15 amino acids. Germline-derived CDR1 and CDR2 are LNHDA and SQIVND (reference sequence). The CDR3, as DNA: TGTGCCAGTAGTACCCGCCAGGGCAGCAAAAACATTCAGTACTTC. The encoded protein is CASSTRQGSKNIQYF.

This clonotype appeared many times. Since a much larger clone is just one base distant, this may be a read error. In this CDR3 the conserved last residue, phenylalanine or tryptophan, is missing, so a read error is likely. The rearrangement links TRBV20-1 to TRBJ2-1, with D uncertain. Trimming removed 6 bases at V and 6 bases at J, with 6 bases between. CDR3 length: 10 residues. Germline CDR1 DFQATT, CDR2 SNEGSKA (reference sequence). CDR3 nucleotides: TGCAGTGCCGACCTCAATGAGCAGTTCTCC. Amino acids: CSADLNEQFS.

This clonotype came up many times. The genes are TRBV7-8 and TRBJ2-7, with a possible D match to TRBD1 (6 bases). Germline-derived CDR1 and CDR2 are SGHVS and FQNEAQ. The V end lost 5 bases, the J end lost 6 bases, and 8 bases lay between the germline ends. The CDR3 extends over 11 amino acids. The CDR3 is CASSRGGEQYF. The DNA of the CDR3 is TGTGCCAGCAGCCGAGGGGGCGAGCAGTACTTC.

The CDR3 loop is CASSLAGTGELFF. CDR3 DNA: TGTGCCAGCAGCTTAGCTGGCACCGGGGAGCTGTTTTTT. The J gene is TRBJ2-2, the V gene TRBV7-2; the D is unclear. Germline CDR1 is SGHTA and CDR2 is FQGNSA. CDR3 length: 13 residues. Deletions cut 0 bases from V and 4 bases from J, with 3 bases between.

About this clonotype: At one of its ends the junction is not consistent with the germline gene, which may arise from a read error. This chain joins TRBV20-1 and TRBJ2-2; tentatively, D is TRBD2 (6 bases). From germline, CDR1 is DFQATT and CDR2 SNEGSKA (reference sequence). The CDR3 consists of 16 residues. The CDR3 DNA reads TGCAGTGGTAGAGATCGACTAGAGGTCGGAACCGGGGAGCTGTTTTTT. Protein product: CSGRDRLEVGTGELFF.

This clonotype showed up many times. The chain is built from TRBV6-1 and TRBJ2-4; D is unresolved. The CDR3 has 15 amino acids. Germline CDR1 and CDR2: MNHNS and SASEGT. Trimming cost V 1 base and J 0 bases, with 7 bases left between them. For the CDR3, the DNA is TGTGCCAGCAGTGAAGTAGGGATAGCCAAAAACATTCAGTACTTC. Amino acid sequence: CASSEVGIAKNIQYF.

This clonotype was seen repeatedly, ten times or more. V usage is TRBV12-3 or TRBV12-4 and J usage is TRBJ2-3, with D unclear. The V gene lost 4 bases and the J gene lost 1 base, with 15 bases spanning the gap. The CDR3 spans 16 residues. CDR3 in DNA: TGTGCCAGCAGTTCAGCCCGGTTTGAGGGCACAGATACGCAGTATTTT. The encoded protein is CASSSARFEGTDTQYF.

This clonotype was seen ten or more times. The DNA for the CDR3 is TGTGCCTGGAGGCGGGCTGGGAACACCGGGGAGCTGTTTTTT. Its translation is CAWRRAGNTGELFF. This rearrangement joins TRBV30 to TRBJ2-2; tentative D call: TRBD2 (5 bases). The CDR3 is 14 amino acids. V was shortened by 3 bases and J by 1 base, with 9 bases between the two germline ends. Germline V gives CDR1 GTSNPN, CDR2 SVGIG (reference sequence).

In this sample, this clonotype turned up many times. The V and J genes are TRBV5-1 and TRBJ2-7; no firm D call. The germline V gene has CDR1 SGHRS and CDR2 YFSETQ. V was trimmed by 0 bases and J by 5 bases, leaving 6 bases between them. The CDR3 is 12 residues long. CDR3 in amino acids: CASSLANHEQYF. The CDR3, as DNA: TGCGCCAGCAGCTTGGCTAACCACGAGCAGTACTTC.

In regard to this clonotype: The junction does not match germline at one end; this may be a read error. The chain uses TRBV6-4 and TRBJ1-1; TRBD1 aligns across 12 bases. The CDR3 is 17 amino acids. CDR1 and CDR2 from the germline V gene are MRHNA and SNTAGT. The CDR3 is CASSHSGTGGMDTEAFF. CDR3 nucleotide sequence: TGTGCCAGCAGTCACTCGGGGACAGGGGGCATGGACACTGAAGCTTTCTTT.

This clonotype showed up just a few times. A much larger clone lies a single base off, so this may be a read error. The CDR3: CASRDRSYNEQFF. The CDR3 DNA reads as TGTGCCAGCCGGGACAGGTCCTACAATGAGCAGTTCTTC. This sequence joins TRBV6-1 and TRBJ2-1; the match to TRBD1 covers 8 bases. The J segment lost 1 base and the V segment lost 8 bases, leaving 1 base of the junction unmatched. Germline V gives CDR1 MNHNS, CDR2 SASEGT. The CDR3 sequence is 13 residues long.

Ten or more counts support this clonotype. The rearrangement links TRBV9 to TRBJ2-7, with D maybe TRBD2 (6 bases). The CDR3 sequence is 15 residues long. V lost 0 bases and J lost 1, with 11 bases in between. The germline V gene has CDR1 SGDLS and CDR2 YYNGEE. The CDR3: CASSVGASESYEQYF. The CDR3 nucleotides are TGTGCCAGCAGCGTAGGCGCTAGCGAGTCCTACGAGCAGTACTTC.

This clonotype was observed at least ten times. This chain uses TRBV29-1 with TRBJ1-1, with a weak D call TRBD1 (5 bases). CDR1 SQVTM and CDR2 ANQGSEA come from the germline V gene. V was cut by 3 bases and J by 5 bases, with 13 bases left in between. This CDR3 has 13 residues. The CDR3, as DNA: TGCAGCGTTGACAAGGGGCGGGTGACTGAAGCTTTCTTT. Encoded protein: CSVDKGRVTEAFF.

A remark on this clonotype: At one of its ends the junction is not consistent with the germline gene, which may arise from a read error. V usage is TRBV5-1 and J usage is TRBJ2-1, with TRBD2 matching over 8 bases. The CDR3 runs 12 residues. Germline V gene lookup returns CDR1 SGHRS and CDR2 YFSETQ. DNA of the CDR3: TGCGCCAGCAGCTTGGCGGGAGGGCCCAAGCTCTTC. The encoded protein is CASSLAGGPKLF.